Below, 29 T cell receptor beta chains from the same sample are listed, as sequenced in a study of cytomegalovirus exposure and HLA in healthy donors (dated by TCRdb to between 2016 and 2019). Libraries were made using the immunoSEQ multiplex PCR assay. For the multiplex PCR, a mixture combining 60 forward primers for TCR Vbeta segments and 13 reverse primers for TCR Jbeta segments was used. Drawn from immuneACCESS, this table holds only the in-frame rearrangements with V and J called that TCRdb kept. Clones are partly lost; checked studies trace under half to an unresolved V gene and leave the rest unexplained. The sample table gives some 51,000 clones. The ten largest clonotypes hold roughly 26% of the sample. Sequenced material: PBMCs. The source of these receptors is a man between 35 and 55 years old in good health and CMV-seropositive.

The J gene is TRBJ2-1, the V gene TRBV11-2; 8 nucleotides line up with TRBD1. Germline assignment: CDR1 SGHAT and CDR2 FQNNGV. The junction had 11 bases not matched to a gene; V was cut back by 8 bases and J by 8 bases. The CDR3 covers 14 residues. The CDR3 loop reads CASRQGAGGHEQFF. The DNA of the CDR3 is TGTGCCAGCCGCCAGGGGGCAGGGGGACATGAGCAGTTCTTC. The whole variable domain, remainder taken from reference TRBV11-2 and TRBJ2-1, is EAGVAQSPRYKIIEKRQSVAFWCNPISGHATLYWYQQILGQGPKLLIQFQNNGVVDDSQLPKDRFSAERLKGVDSTLKIQPAKLEDSAVYLCASRQGAGGHEQFFGPGTRLTVL.

The CDR3 region is CASSKDSSYNEQFF. The DNA for the CDR3 is TGTGCCAGCAGTAAAGATAGCTCCTACAATGAGCAGTTCTTC. This chain uses TRBV9 with TRBJ2-1; D ambiguous. Trimming left V 5 bases short and J 0 bases short, with 9 bases between. In germline, CDR1 is SGDLS, CDR2 YYNGEE. The CDR3 totals 14 residues.

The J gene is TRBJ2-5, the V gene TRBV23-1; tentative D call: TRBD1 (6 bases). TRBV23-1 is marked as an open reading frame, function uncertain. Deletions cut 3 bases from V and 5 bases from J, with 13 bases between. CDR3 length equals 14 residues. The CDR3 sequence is CASSHQQGHETQYF. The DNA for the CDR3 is TGCGCCAGCAGTCACCAACAGGGACATGAGACCCAGTACTTC.

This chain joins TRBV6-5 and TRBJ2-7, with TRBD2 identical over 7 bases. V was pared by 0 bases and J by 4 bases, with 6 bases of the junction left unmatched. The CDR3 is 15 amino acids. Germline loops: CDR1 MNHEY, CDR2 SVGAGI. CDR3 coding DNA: TGTGCCAGCAGTTACTCGGGAGGGAGCGGGTACGAGCAGTACTTC. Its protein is CASSYSGGSGYEQYF.

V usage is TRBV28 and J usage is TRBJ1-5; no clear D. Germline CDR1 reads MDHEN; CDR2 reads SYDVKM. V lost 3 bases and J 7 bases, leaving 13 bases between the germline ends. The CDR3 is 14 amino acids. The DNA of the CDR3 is TGTGCCAGCAGTTTGAGTGGGAGTAACCAGCCCCAGCATTTT. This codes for CASSLSGSNQPQHF.

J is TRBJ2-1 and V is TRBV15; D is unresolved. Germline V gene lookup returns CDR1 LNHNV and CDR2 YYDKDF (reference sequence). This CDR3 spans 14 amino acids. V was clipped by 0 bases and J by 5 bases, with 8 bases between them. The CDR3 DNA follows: TGTGCCACCAGCAGAGATCGAGGCGACAATGAGCAGTTCTTC. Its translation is CATSRDRGDNEQFF.

CDR3 region: CASSFSTGGNSPLHF. The CDR3 nucleotides read TGTGCCAGCAGTTTCAGCACAGGGGGTAATTCACCCCTCCACTTT. The chain links TRBV28 to TRBJ1-6; 8 bases line up with TRBD1. The CDR3 is made up of 15 amino acids. Germline V CDR1 and CDR2: MDHEN, SYDVKM. V lost 3 bases and J lost 6; bases outside the gene matches: 4.

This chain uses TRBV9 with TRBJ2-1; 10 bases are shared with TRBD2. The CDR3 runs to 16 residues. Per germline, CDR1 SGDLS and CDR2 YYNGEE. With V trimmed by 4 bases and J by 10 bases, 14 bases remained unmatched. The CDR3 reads CASSPRSSGGTKEQFF. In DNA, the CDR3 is TGTGCCAGCAGCCCCAGATCTAGCGGGGGAACGAAGGAGCAGTTCTTC.

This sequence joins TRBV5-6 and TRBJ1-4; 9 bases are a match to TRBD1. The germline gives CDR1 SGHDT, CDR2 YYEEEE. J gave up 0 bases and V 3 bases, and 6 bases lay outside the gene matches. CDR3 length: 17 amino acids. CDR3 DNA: TGTGCCAGCAGCTACAACAGGGGGCCAGCAACTAATGAAAAACTGTTTTTT. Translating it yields CASSYNRGPATNEKLFF.

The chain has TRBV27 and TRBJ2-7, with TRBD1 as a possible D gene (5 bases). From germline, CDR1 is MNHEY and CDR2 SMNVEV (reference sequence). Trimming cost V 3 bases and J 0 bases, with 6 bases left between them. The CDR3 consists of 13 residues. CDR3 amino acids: CASSLQGSYEQYF. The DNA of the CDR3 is TGTGCCAGCAGTTTGCAGGGCTCCTACGAGCAGTACTTC.

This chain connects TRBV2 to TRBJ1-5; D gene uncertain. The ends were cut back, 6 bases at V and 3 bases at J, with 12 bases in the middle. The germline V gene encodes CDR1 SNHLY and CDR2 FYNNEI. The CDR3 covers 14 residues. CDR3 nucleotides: TGTGCCAGCAGCGGAGGACTGGCCAATCAGCCCCAGCATTTT. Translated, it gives CASSGGLANQPQHF.

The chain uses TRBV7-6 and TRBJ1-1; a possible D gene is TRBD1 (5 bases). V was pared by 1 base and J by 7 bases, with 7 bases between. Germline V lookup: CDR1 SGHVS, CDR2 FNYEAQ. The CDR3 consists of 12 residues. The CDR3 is CASSLGDSEAFF. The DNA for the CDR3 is TGTGCCAGCAGCTTAGGCGACAGTGAAGCTTTCTTT.

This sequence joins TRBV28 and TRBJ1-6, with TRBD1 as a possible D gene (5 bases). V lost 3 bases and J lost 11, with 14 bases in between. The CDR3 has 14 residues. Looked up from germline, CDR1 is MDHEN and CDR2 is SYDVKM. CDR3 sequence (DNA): TGTGCCAGCAGTTTTGGGACGGGAGTTGCACCCCTCCACTTT. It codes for CASSFGTGVAPLHF.

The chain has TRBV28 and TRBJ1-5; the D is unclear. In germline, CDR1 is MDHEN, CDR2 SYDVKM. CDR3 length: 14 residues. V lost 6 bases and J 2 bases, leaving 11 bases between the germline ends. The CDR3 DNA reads TGTGCCAGCAGCCTATGGGAGGGCAATCAGCCCCAGCATTTT. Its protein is CASSLWEGNQPQHF.

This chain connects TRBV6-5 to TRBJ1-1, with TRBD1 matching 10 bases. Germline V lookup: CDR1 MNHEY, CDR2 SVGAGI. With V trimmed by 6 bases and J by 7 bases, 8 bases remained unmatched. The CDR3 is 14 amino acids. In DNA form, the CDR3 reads TGTGCCAGCAGGTCCGACAGGGGGCCCGATGAAGCTTTCTTT. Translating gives CASRSDRGPDEAFF.

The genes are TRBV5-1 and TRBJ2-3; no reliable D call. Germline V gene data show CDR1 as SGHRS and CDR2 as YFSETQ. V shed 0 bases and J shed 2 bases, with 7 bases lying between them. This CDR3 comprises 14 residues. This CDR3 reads CASSLDSNTDTQYF. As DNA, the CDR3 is TGCGCCAGCAGCTTGGACTCAAACACAGATACGCAGTATTTT.

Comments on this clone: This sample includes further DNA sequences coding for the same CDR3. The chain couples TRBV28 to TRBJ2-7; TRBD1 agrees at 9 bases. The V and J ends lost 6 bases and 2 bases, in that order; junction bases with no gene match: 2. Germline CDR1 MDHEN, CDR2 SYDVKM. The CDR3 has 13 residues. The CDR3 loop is CASSRDRAYEQYF. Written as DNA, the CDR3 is TGTGCCAGCAGCCGGGACAGGGCCTACGAGCAGTACTTC.

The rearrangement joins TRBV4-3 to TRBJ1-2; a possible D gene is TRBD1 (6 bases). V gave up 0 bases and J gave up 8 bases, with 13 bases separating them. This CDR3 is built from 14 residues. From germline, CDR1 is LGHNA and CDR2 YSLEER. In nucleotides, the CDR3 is TGCGCCAGCAGCCAAGAACCCAGGGGCTACGGCTACACCTTC. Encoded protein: CASSQEPRGYGYTF.

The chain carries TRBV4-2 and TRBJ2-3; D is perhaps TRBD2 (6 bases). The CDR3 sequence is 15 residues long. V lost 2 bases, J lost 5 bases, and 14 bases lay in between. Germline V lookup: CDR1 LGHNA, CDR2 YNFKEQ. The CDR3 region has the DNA TGTGCCAGCAGCCAACGAGGGCTAGCGCTAGATACGCAGTATTTT. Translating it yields CASSQRGLALDTQYF.

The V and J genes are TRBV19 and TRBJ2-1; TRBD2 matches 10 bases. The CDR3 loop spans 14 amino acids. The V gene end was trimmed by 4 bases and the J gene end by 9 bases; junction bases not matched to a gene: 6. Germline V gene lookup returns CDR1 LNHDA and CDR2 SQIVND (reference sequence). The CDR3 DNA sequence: TGTGCCAGTAGTAACCAGCGGGGGGGCCTTGAGCAGTTCTTC. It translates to CASSNQRGGLEQFF.

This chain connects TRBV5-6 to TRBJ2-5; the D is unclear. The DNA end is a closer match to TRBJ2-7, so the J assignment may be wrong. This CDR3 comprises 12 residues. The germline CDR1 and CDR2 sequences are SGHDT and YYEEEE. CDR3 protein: CASSLGEYEQYF. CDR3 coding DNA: TGTGCCAGCAGCTTGGGCGAGTACGAGCAGTACTTC.

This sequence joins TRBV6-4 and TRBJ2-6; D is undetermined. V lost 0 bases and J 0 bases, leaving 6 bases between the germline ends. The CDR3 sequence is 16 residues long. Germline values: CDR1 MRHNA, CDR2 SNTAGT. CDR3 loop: CASSDSSSSGANVLTF. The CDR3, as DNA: TGTGCCAGCAGTGACTCAAGTAGCTCTGGGGCCAACGTCCTGACTTTC.

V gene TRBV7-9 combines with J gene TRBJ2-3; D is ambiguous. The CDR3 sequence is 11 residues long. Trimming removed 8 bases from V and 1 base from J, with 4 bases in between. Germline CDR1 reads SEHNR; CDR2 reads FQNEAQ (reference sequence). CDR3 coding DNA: TGTGCCAGCCGAGGCACAGATACGCAGTATTTT. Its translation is CASRGTDTQYF.

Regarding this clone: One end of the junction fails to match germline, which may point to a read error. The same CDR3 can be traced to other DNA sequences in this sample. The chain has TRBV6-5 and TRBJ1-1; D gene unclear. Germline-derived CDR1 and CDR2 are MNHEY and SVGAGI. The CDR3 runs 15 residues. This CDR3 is CASSYLGPGGTEAFF. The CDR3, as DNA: TGTGCCAGCAGTTACTTAGGCCCTGGAGGTACTGAAGCTTTCTTC.

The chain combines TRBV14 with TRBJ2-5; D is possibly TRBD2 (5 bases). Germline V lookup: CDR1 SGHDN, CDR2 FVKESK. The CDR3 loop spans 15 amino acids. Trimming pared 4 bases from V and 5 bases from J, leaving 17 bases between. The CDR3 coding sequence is TGTGCCAGCAGCCCGCCGGACTCGGGCGGGGAGACCCAGTACTTC. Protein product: CASSPPDSGGETQYF.

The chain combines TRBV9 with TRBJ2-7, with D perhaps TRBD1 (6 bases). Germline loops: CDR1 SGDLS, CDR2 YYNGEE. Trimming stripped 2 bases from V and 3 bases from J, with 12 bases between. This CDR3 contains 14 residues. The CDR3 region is CASSVDSRIYEQYF. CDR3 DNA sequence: TGTGCCAGCAGCGTGGACAGCCGAATCTACGAGCAGTACTTC.

In DNA form, the CDR3 reads TGTGCCAGCAGTTACAATTCACAGAACACTGAAGCTTTCTTT. Encoded protein: CASSYNSQNTEAFF. The J gene is TRBJ1-1, the V gene TRBV6-5; D remains ambiguous. The germline V gene has CDR1 MNHEY and CDR2 SVGAGI. V dropped 2 bases and J dropped 1 base, with 8 bases sitting between them. This CDR3 spans 14 amino acids.

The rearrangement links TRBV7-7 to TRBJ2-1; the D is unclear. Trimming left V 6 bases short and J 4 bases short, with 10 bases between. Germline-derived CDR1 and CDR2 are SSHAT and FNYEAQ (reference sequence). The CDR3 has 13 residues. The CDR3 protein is CASSHRLYNEQFF. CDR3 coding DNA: TGTGCCAGCAGTCATAGACTTTACAATGAGCAGTTCTTC.

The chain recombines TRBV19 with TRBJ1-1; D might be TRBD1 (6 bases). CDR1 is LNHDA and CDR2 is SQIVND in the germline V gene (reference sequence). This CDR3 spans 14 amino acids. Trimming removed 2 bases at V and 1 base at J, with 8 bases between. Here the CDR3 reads CASSIRDTNTEAFF. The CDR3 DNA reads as TGTGCCAGTAGTATACGGGACACGAACACTGAAGCTTTCTTT.